One T cell receptor (beta chain) is described in this entry. The target of this receptor is not known. No quality values exist for individual bases; no much larger clone is one base distant. The immunoSEQ Assay, a bias-controlled multiplex PCR, was used to amplify TCRbeta CDR3 regions from genomic DNA. In the paper's pipeline: The number of nucleated cells in each sample was estimated by amplification of reference gene primers within the assay. To quantify the absolute abundance of each unique TCRbeta CDR3 rearrangement, sequence reads were collapsed and filtered. Productive Simpson clonality was computed per sample as the square root of Simpson's diversity index over productive rearrangements. Imported from immuneACCESS, the table was reduced by TCRdb to in-frame sequences with V and J called. These copies leave out some clones; in studies compared against another copy, an unresolved V gene accounts for under half, and the cause of the remainder is not known. That table supplies the V and J calls and clone size; D and trimming were determined from the DNA. The sample table records roughly 400,000 clones; approximately 85% of these occur just once. The ten largest clones capture around 2% of the sample.

The data were obtained in a study of blood T cell repertoires in COVID-19 (dated by TCRdb to the early 2020s). Notes on the research overall: The collaborator samples originated in the United States, Italy and Spain and spanned the acute and convalescent phases of COVID-19. The prospective study material was composed of cDNA or gDNA derived from T cells, B-cell-depleted T cells, or PBMCs. Deeply sampled blood TCRbeta repertoires from subjects exposed to, actively infected with, or recovered from COVID-19 were included in the dataset. A freely available public database, intended as a resource for researchers studying the immune response to SARS-CoV-2, is where the repertoires were released. Samples came from the ongoing ImmuneRACE study (first 160 participants) plus 1,254 subjects from 6 global collaborators. A de-identified subject ID, COVID-19 status, age in years and sex were almost always included in the sample metadata. Where available, HLA class I and class II types were obtained from metadata supplied by the sample provider rather than from assay-based typing.

What the work shows at the level of the full study, not this receptor alone: The amount of clinical and demographic metadata varied by source and participant and was provided uncurated.

The CDR3, from cysteine to phenylalanine, totals 16 residues. Of all the DNA, just the CDR3 is kept, 48 bases in frame from base 1. Unmatched junction bases come to 11, with V trimmed by 4 bases and J by 5 bases. Via the germline V gene, CDR1 is SGHRS and CDR2 YFSETQ. In the prospective study, participants were roughly 18 to 95 years old, resided in 24 geographic areas of the United States, and were enrolled through a virtual design. In the prospective study, participants were assigned to cohorts based on the clinical history participants reported in a screening survey and a study questionnaire. Mobile phlebotomists in the prospective study collected whole blood, serum and a nasopharyngeal or oropharyngeal swab from every participant. Participants in the prospective study had the option to provide additional blood draws and questionnaires over a roughly 2-month period. Blood samples from the prospective study were shipped frozen or at room temperature prior to DNA extraction.

The chain is assembled from TRBV5-1 and TRBJ2-5, with 10 middle bases fitting TRBD1. Sequenced sample: PBMCs or T cells enriched from blood (not recorded which). The sequence was collected from a woman aged 40 to 55 with acute COVID-19. The bases are TGCGCCAGCAGCGCGACAGGGGGCAACCATCCCGAGACCCAGTACTTC. Its protein reads: CASSATGGNHPETQYF.